The sequence of this T cell receptor beta chain was determined in a study of TIL therapy for anti-PD-1-resistant metastatic lung cancer. Overall study context: Tumors were harvested before any PD-1/PD-L1 blockade. Tumors had a median PD-L1 proportion score of 4.5% to 7%. Most patients had lung adenocarcinoma. General study findings and limits: This highly selected cohort may not generalize to typical lung cancer patients.

The immunoSEQ assay was v3. Produced via immunoSEQ multiplex PCR; TCRdb's table is partial and in-frame only. The table lists tens of thousands of clones, 65% to 90% of them singletons. This clone appeared a single time. Its specificity is unknown. Time point noted: pre-treatment sample, taken before nivolumab and TIL therapy. The CDR3 is made up of 16 amino acids. V lost 0 bases, J lost 3 bases, and 7 bases stayed unmatched. Germline CDR1 is MNHEY and CDR2 is SVGAGI. The chain joins TRBV6-5 to TRBJ2-5, with TRBD1 identical over 7 bases. The sequencing here drew on blood, taken at baseline. The TCR comes from a person aged 25-85 years with non-small cell lung cancer. CDR3 DNA sequence: TGTGCCAGCAGTTACTCGAGGGACAGTTTAGAAGAGACCCAGTACTTC. It yields the protein CASSYSRDSLEETQYF.